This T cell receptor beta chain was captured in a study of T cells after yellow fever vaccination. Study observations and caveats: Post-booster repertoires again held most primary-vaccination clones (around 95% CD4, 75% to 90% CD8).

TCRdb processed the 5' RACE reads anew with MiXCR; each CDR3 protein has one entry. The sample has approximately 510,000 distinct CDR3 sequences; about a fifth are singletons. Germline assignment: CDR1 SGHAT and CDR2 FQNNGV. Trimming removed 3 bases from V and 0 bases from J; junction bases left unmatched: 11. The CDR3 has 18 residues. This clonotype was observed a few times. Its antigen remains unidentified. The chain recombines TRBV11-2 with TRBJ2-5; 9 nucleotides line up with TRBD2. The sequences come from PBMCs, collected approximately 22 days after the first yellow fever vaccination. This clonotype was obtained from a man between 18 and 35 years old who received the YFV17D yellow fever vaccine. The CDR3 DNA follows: TGTGCCAGCAGCTTTGGGGCCGATAGCGGGGGAAACCAAGAGACCCAGTACTTC. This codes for CASSFGADSGGNQETQYF.